The source of this T cell receptor beta chain is a study of blood T cell repertoires in COVID-19. Per the original methods: Amplification of reference gene primers was used by the study to estimate nucleated cell counts. Some clones are missing from TCRdb's copy, which holds only in-frame ones; the method was immunoSEQ multiplex PCR. V and J calls and clone size come straight from that table; D and trimming were deduced from the DNA. Among some 250,000 clones, 80% to 90% were seen once, and the ten largest hold 1.9%. Germline assignment: CDR1 SGDLS and CDR2 YYNGEE. V dropped 0 bases and J dropped 8; count of bases not matched to a gene: 6. The CDR3 loop spans 15 amino acids.

The receptor comes from a woman in her forties or fifties who had recovered from COVID-19. This chain links TRBV9 with TRBJ1-3, with 9 positions matching TRBD1. Sequences were obtained from PBMCs or T cells enriched from blood (not recorded which). The CDR3 sequence is CASSVAETGGYTIYF. The CDR3 DNA sequence: TGTGCCAGCAGCGTAGCCGAGACAGGGGGTTACACCATATATTTT.